These 23 T cell receptor beta chains came from one sample sequenced in a study of beta chain features in type 1 diabetes. The authors reverse transcribed all of the isolated RNA, so sequencing captured expressed TCRB transcripts. Only in-frame clones appear in the TCRdb table, and some are missing; sequencing was by immunoSEQ multiplex PCR. The profile shows roughly 300,000 clones, 6.5% to 10% of them singletons. Sequencing was done on a sample of central memory CD4+ T cells from blood. All receptors derive from a young woman in good health.

The chain is built from TRBV7-9 and TRBJ2-7; D might be TRBD1 (5 bases). V was pared by 0 bases and J by 2 bases, with 8 bases between. CDR1 is SEHNR and CDR2 is FQNEAQ in the germline V gene (reference sequence). This CDR3 contains 14 residues. CDR3 in amino acids: CASSLAQEPYEQYF. DNA for the CDR3: TGTGCCAGCAGCTTAGCACAGGAGCCCTACGAGCAGTACTTC.

This clone was counted between two and nine times. This CDR3 is CASSSRQGARDEQFF. The CDR3 nucleotides are TGTGCCAGCAGCTCCCGACAGGGGGCGCGCGATGAGCAGTTCTTC. The chain links TRBV2 to TRBJ2-1; 10 bases line up with TRBD1. With 6 bases clipped from V and 8 bases from J, the junction kept 10 bases outside the gene matches. This CDR3 contains 15 residues. Germline CDR1 is SNHLY and CDR2 is FYNNEI.

This clone turned up a few times. The chain uses TRBV2 and TRBJ1-1; D remains ambiguous. Trimming took 8 bases from V and 10 from J, leaving 14 bases between them. CDR3 length equals 11 residues. Germline V gene data show CDR1 as SNHLY and CDR2 as FYNNEI. CDR3: CASSLGQVAFF. CDR3 bases: TGTGCCAGCTCTCTTGGGCAAGTAGCTTTCTTT.

This clone was picked up many times. This chain links TRBV11-2 with TRBJ1-4; D gene unclear. The V end was cut by 6 bases, the J end by 5 bases, with 16 bases between. Germline values: CDR1 SGHAT, CDR2 FQNNGV. This CDR3 spans 15 amino acids. CDR3: CASSYGLGSNEKLFF. Written as DNA, the CDR3 is TGTGCCAGCAGTTATGGCCTGGGGTCCAATGAAAAACTGTTTTTT.

This clone was detected only a few times. The chain has TRBV10-3 and TRBJ2-3; D unclear. The CDR3 runs to 15 residues. With 11 bases removed from V and 3 bases from J, the gap between germline ends came to 21 bases. Germline CDR1 and CDR2: ENHRY and SYGVKD. CDR3 loop: CASRIGDRLTDTQYF. Here the CDR3 DNA reads TGTGCCTCGAGGATAGGAGACCGACTTACAGATACGCAGTATTTT.

The sample holds many counts of this clone. The rearrangement joins TRBV7-2 to TRBJ2-5, with D hard to call. The CDR3 consists of 14 residues. Looked up from germline, CDR1 is SGHTA and CDR2 is FQGNSA. V lost 8 bases, J lost 3 bases, and 16 bases lay in between. The CDR3 DNA reads as TGTGCCAGCCGACTCTCTGGATCCAAAGAGACCCAGTACTTC. This sequence encodes CASRLSGSKETQYF. The full variable domain, in which reference TRBV7-2 and TRBJ2-5 provide the parts outside the CDR3, is GAGVSQSPSNKVTEKGKDVELRCDPISGHTALYWYRQSLGQGLEFLIYFQGNSAPDKSGLPSDRFSAERTGGSVSTLTIQRTQQEDSAVYLCASRLSGSKETQYFGPGTRLLVL.

The CDR3 protein is CASSEISETQYF. The CDR3 bases are TGTGCCAGCAGTGAAATTTCGGAGACCCAGTACTTC. V is TRBV2 and J is TRBJ2-5; D unclear. Germline CDR1 is SNHLY and CDR2 is FYNNEI. V dropped 2 bases and J dropped 5 bases, with 6 bases sitting between them. The length of the CDR3 is 12 residues.

Details on this clone: In the same sample, other DNA sequences code for this CDR3. This chain links TRBV4-2 with TRBJ1-2; 7 positions agree with TRBD1. The CDR3 spans 13 residues. Germline CDR1 LGHNA, CDR2 YNFKEQ. Unmatched junction bases numbered 4, after V lost 5 bases and J lost 4 bases. The CDR3 DNA is TGTGCCAGCAGCTCCGGGACAGTCTATGGCTACACCTTC. Protein: CASSSGTVYGYTF.

The chain combines TRBV28 with TRBJ2-2; D call uncertain. Trimming shortened V by 7 bases and J by 4 bases, and 13 bases separated the two germline ends. Germline assignment: CDR1 MDHEN and CDR2 SYDVKM. The CDR3 length is 14 residues. The CDR3 DNA reads TGTGCCAGCATGAGGAGTACGACCACCGGGGAGCTGTTTTTT. It codes for CASMRSTTTGELFF.

This chain links TRBV5-6 with TRBJ2-1; the match to TRBD2 covers 8 bases. V shed 1 base, J shed 5 bases, and the junction held 5 bases outside the gene matches. This CDR3 contains 15 residues. Germline V gives CDR1 SGHDT, CDR2 YYEEEE. CDR3 in DNA: TGTGCCAGCAGCTTGAGCGGGAGAGGGAACAATGAGCAGTTCTTC. It encodes CASSLSGRGNNEQFF.

This clone has a handful of counts. The DNA for the CDR3 is TGTGCCAGCAGTTTAGATTTTAGCGCCCATCCGTACTTC. It codes for CASSLDFSAHPYF. V gene TRBV28 combines with J gene TRBJ2-7, with D perhaps matching TRBD2 (5 bases). This CDR3 has 13 residues. V shed 2 bases and J shed 12 bases, with 17 bases lying between them. Looked up from germline, CDR1 is MDHEN and CDR2 is SYDVKM.

The chain recombines TRBV20-1 with TRBJ2-7; no firm D call. In germline, CDR1 is DFQATT, CDR2 SNEGSKA (reference sequence). The CDR3 runs 11 residues. Trimming took off 7 bases at V and 0 bases at J, with 7 bases between the two ends. CDR3 bases: TGCAGTGTAGGGAACTCCTACGAGCAGTACTTC. This translates into CSVGNSYEQYF.

The sample holds a few counts of this clone. The chain joins TRBV6-5 to TRBJ2-4, with D unclear. V was clipped by 4 bases and J by 0 bases, with 10 bases between them. Germline V lookup: CDR1 MNHEY, CDR2 SVGAGI. This CDR3 has 15 residues. Here the CDR3 DNA reads TGTGCCAGCAGTTGGAAACCCCTAGCCAAAAACATTCAGTACTTC. Its protein product is CASSWKPLAKNIQYF.

The chain couples TRBV9 to TRBJ2-1; weak D call: TRBD2 (5 bases). This CDR3 region has 17 residues. V dropped 4 bases and J dropped 3 bases, with 20 bases sitting between them. Germline values: CDR1 SGDLS, CDR2 YYNGEE. Here the CDR3 DNA reads TGTGCCAGCAGCCCCCCCCTCTGGGCTAGCAACTACAATGAGCAGTTCTTC. Amino acids: CASSPPLWASNYNEQFF. Based on the CDR3 plus reference TRBV9 and TRBJ2-1, the full variable domain is DSGVTQTPKHLITATGQRVTLRCSPRSGDLSVYWYQQSLDQGLQFLIQYYNGEERAKGNILERFSAQQFPDLHSELNLSSLELGDSALYFCASSPPLWASNYNEQFFGPGTRLTVL.

The rearrangement joins TRBV7-3 to TRBJ2-5; D gene ambiguous. Trimming stripped 3 bases from V and 4 bases from J, with 6 bases between. The CDR3 sequence is 12 residues long. Germline loops: CDR1 SGHTA, CDR2 FQGTGA. The CDR3 spells CASSLPGETQYF. As DNA, the CDR3 is TGTGCCAGCAGCTTGCCAGGAGAGACCCAGTACTTC. Combining the CDR3 with reference TRBV7-3 and TRBJ2-5 gives the whole variable domain GAGVSQTPSNKVTEKGKYVELRCDPISGHTALYWYRQSLGQGPEFLIYFQGTGAADDSGLPNDRFFAVRPEGSVSTLKIQRTERGDSAVYLCASSLPGETQYFGPGTRLLVL.

This clone was counted at least ten times. The V call is TRBV4-3, the J call TRBJ2-5; tentatively, D is TRBD2 (6 bases). V dropped 2 bases and J dropped 4 bases, with 11 bases sitting between them. The V gene's germline CDR1 is LGHNA and CDR2 YSLEER. This CDR3 has 14 residues. CDR3 bases: TGCGCCAGCAGCCAACGGGCGCGGGGAGAGACCCAGTACTTC. This translates into CASSQRARGETQYF.

The J gene is TRBJ1-1, the V gene TRBV20-1; D remains ambiguous. CDR1 is DFQATT and CDR2 is SNEGSKA in the germline V gene (reference sequence). V lost 1 base to trimming and J lost 10 bases, with 7 bases between them. The CDR3 totals 10 residues. CDR3 sequence: CSARAVRAFF. In DNA form, the CDR3 reads TGCAGTGCTAGAGCGGTCCGAGCTTTCTTT.

This sequence joins TRBV10-3 and TRBJ1-1; 10 nucleotides agree with TRBD1. The V gene's germline CDR1 is ENHRY and CDR2 SYGVKD. V lost 9 bases to trimming and J lost 1 base; unmatched junction nucleotides: 11. CDR3 length: 16 residues. The CDR3 is CAITPGQGRKNTEAFF. DNA for the CDR3: TGTGCCATAACTCCGGGACAGGGGAGAAAGAACACTGAAGCTTTCTTT.

The CDR3 nucleotides are TGTGCCAGCAGCTTTGGGAGTCCCCTCGAGCAGTACTTC. It is translated as CASSFGSPLEQYF. This sequence joins TRBV7-2 and TRBJ2-7, with TRBD2 as a possible D gene (5 bases). The CDR3 runs to 13 residues. Germline lookup yields CDR1 SGHTA and CDR2 FQGNSA. The V end was cut by 3 bases, the J end by 6 bases, with 12 bases between.

In DNA form, the CDR3 reads TGTGCCAGCAGCTTTACCGGACAAAGCACAGATACGCAGTATTTT. This gives the protein CASSFTGQSTDTQYF. The chain recombines TRBV7-3 with TRBJ2-3; perhaps TRBD1 as D (5 bases). This CDR3 spans 15 amino acids. The V end lost 3 bases, the J end lost 0 bases, and 10 bases lay between the germline ends. The germline CDR1 and CDR2 sequences are SGHTA and FQGTGA.

The chain joins TRBV6-6 to TRBJ1-5; maybe TRBD1 (6 bases). V was cut by 7 bases and J by 6 bases, with 13 bases left in between. The length of the CDR3 is 13 residues. Germline V gene lookup returns CDR1 MNHNY and CDR2 SVGAGI (reference sequence). CDR3 DNA sequence: TGTGCCAGCATTACAGGGTGGGGTCAGCCCCAGCATTTT. This codes for CASITGWGQPQHF.

This clone occurred a few times. The chain employs TRBV28 and TRBJ2-1; TRBD2 agrees at 7 bases. This CDR3 spans 14 amino acids. Germline V CDR1 and CDR2: MDHEN, SYDVKM. With 3 bases clipped from V and 8 bases from J, the junction kept 7 bases outside the gene matches. The CDR3: CASSFPAGADEQFF. The CDR3 DNA reads as TGTGCCAGCAGTTTCCCCGCGGGAGCGGATGAGCAGTTCTTC.

This chain joins TRBV9 and TRBJ1-2; 7 bases match TRBD1. V was pared by 3 bases and J by 8 bases, with 13 bases of the junction left unmatched. CDR1 and CDR2 (germline): SGDLS, YYNGEE. This CDR3 region has 15 residues. This chain's CDR3 is CASSAIDRVVQGYTF. The CDR3 DNA reads as TGTGCCAGCAGCGCCATCGACAGGGTGGTCCAGGGCTACACCTTC.